The next 31 T cell receptor beta chains were all read from a single sample in a study of early T cells in non-severe SARS-CoV-2 infection. MiXCR was run by TCRdb on the 5' RACE reads, yielding one entry per CDR3 protein. Among approximately 49,000 distinct CDR3 sequences, roughly 10% were seen once, and the ten largest hold 7.5% to 9.5%. Sequences were obtained from whole blood. These receptors all come from an adult who was a healthcare worker with PCR-confirmed SARS-CoV-2 infection or an uninfected control (not recorded which).

The chain couples TRBV3-1 to TRBJ2-3; D may be TRBD2 (5 bases). Trimming took off 1 base at V and 3 bases at J, with 5 bases between the two ends. The CDR3 spans 13 residues. CDR1 and CDR2 (germline): LGHDT, YNNKEL (reference sequence). The CDR3 DNA reads TGTGCCAGCAGCCAAGTAGCGACAGATACGCAGTATTTT. This codes for CASSQVATDTQYF.

This clonotype came up a few times. The chain joins TRBV29-1 to TRBJ2-3; 8 bases are shared with TRBD2. Germline lookup yields CDR1 SQVTM and CDR2 ANQGSEA. V was clipped by 7 bases and J by 2 bases; unmatched bases: 11. The CDR3 covers 15 residues. This CDR3 reads CSAPSRRGATDTQYF. CDR3 DNA sequence: TGCAGCGCCCCGTCCAGGCGGGGGGCCACAGATACGCAGTATTTT.

This clonotype was observed many times. The V and J genes are TRBV28 and TRBJ2-4; tentative D call: TRBD1 (7 bases). Trimming took off 5 bases at V and 2 bases at J, with 22 bases between the two ends. Looked up from germline, CDR1 is MDHEN and CDR2 is SYDVKM. The CDR3 totals 18 residues. The CDR3 spells CASSPSYLTGRTKNIQYF. Here the CDR3 DNA reads TGTGCCAGCAGTCCATCTTACCTGACAGGGAGGACCAAAAACATTCAGTACTTC.

This clonotype has ten or more counts. The chain employs TRBV7-6 and TRBJ2-1; possibly TRBD2 for D (6 bases). CDR3 length equals 13 residues. Germline values: CDR1 SGHVS, CDR2 FNYEAQ. Between the trimmed V and J ends, which lost 3 bases and 6 bases, there was a span of 9 bases. The CDR3 spells CASSFGLPNEQFF. The DNA for the CDR3 is TGTGCCAGCAGCTTTGGACTACCCAATGAGCAGTTCTTC.

CDR3 sequence reads: CASSSGQGSNQPQHF. Here the CDR3 DNA reads TGTGCCAGCAGCTCAGGACAGGGTAGCAATCAGCCCCAGCATTTT. This rearrangement joins TRBV7-2 to TRBJ1-5, with TRBD1 matching over 8 bases. The germline V gene has CDR1 SGHTA and CDR2 FQGNSA. The junction had 2 bases not matched to a gene; V was cut back by 4 bases and J by 0 bases. This CDR3 has 15 residues. Variable domain in full (rest from reference TRBV7-2 and TRBJ1-5): GAGVSQSPSNKVTEKGKDVELRCDPISGHTALYWYRQSLGQGLEFLIYFQGNSAPDKSGLPSDRFSAERTGGSVSTLTIQRTQQEDSAVYLCASSSGQGSNQPQHFGDGTRLSIL.

This clonotype showed up many times. The chain recombines TRBV29-1 with TRBJ2-4; no firm D call. This CDR3 has 11 residues. Germline V gene lookup returns CDR1 SQVTM and CDR2 ANQGSEA. V was shortened by 3 bases and J by 7 bases, with 7 bases between the two germline ends. The DNA of the CDR3 is TGCAGCGTTGATTTTGGGAACATTCAGTACTTC. Protein: CSVDFGNIQYF.

This clonotype has at least ten counts. The rearrangement links TRBV7-9 to TRBJ2-4; the D gene is possibly TRBD1 (5 bases). CDR1 is SEHNR, CDR2 FQNEAQ, per germline (reference sequence). This CDR3 spans 13 amino acids. V was trimmed by 2 bases and J by 7 bases, leaving 9 bases between them. The CDR3 loop reads CASSLSTVNIQYF. The CDR3 DNA reads as TGTGCCAGCAGCTTATCGACAGTGAACATTCAGTACTTC.

This clonotype was seen many times. The CDR3 DNA is TGTGCCAGCAGCGTAGAGGGCCGCACAGATACGCAGTATTTT. As protein: CASSVEGRTDTQYF. The V and J genes are TRBV9 and TRBJ2-3; D gene ambiguous. The CDR3 totals 14 residues. V was clipped by 0 bases and J by 1 base, with 6 bases between them. Per the germline V gene, CDR1 is SGDLS and CDR2 is YYNGEE. Combining the CDR3 with reference TRBV9 and TRBJ2-3 gives the whole variable domain DSGVTQTPKHLITATGQRVTLRCSPRSGDLSVYWYQQSLDQGLQFLIQYYNGEERAKGNILERFSAQQFPDLHSELNLSSLELGDSALYFCASSVEGRTDTQYFGPGTRLTVL.

This clonotype was found many times. The chain couples TRBV5-1 to TRBJ2-3; TRBD2 matches at 14 bases. V lost 3 bases, J lost 1 base, and 10 bases stayed unmatched. Germline values: CDR1 SGHRS, CDR2 YFSETQ. The CDR3 is 19 residues long. The chain's CDR3 is CASSWATSGGAGGTDTQYF. CDR3 nucleotide sequence: TGCGCCAGCAGCTGGGCGACTAGCGGGGGGGCAGGAGGCACAGATACGCAGTATTTT.

This clonotype was counted many times. The genes are TRBV9 and TRBJ1-2; tentatively, D is TRBD1 (6 bases). Deletions cut 6 bases from V and 6 bases from J, with 12 bases between. Germline V gene sequence: CDR1 SGDLS, CDR2 YYNGEE. The CDR3 runs to 12 residues. CDR3 region: CASNDRIHGYTF. Written as DNA, the CDR3 is TGTGCCAGCAACGACAGGATCCATGGCTACACCTTC. Using reference TRBV9 and TRBJ1-2 for the parts outside the CDR3, the full variable domain is DSGVTQTPKHLITATGQRVTLRCSPRSGDLSVYWYQQSLDQGLQFLIQYYNGEERAKGNILERFSAQQFPDLHSELNLSSLELGDSALYFCASNDRIHGYTFGSGTRLTVV.

This clonotype was found many times. This sequence joins TRBV7-6 and TRBJ1-1; D remains ambiguous. V was clipped by 5 bases and J by 3 bases, with 13 bases between them. The CDR3 has 14 residues. Germline-derived CDR1 and CDR2 are SGHVS and FNYEAQ. CDR3 bases: TGTGCCAGCAGCCCCCGTAGAGGAGACACTGAAGCTTTCTTT. The encoded protein is CASSPRRGDTEAFF.

The rearrangement uses TRBV2 and TRBJ2-5, with 11 bases that match TRBD1. The V gene end was trimmed by 4 bases and the J gene end by 6 bases; junction bases not matched to a gene: 4. Per germline, CDR1 SNHLY and CDR2 FYNNEI. CDR3 length: 14 residues. CDR3 nucleotides: TGTGCCAGCAGTGTGGGACAGGGGGTGAAGACCCAGTACTTC. Protein sequence: CASSVGQGVKTQYF.

In its sample, this clonotype was seen many times. This chain joins TRBV6-4 and TRBJ2-1; D possibly uses TRBD1 or TRBD2 (5 bases each). V was pared by 5 bases and J by 4 bases, with 15 bases between. Germline loops: CDR1 MRHNA, CDR2 SNTAGT. CDR3 length: 15 amino acids. The CDR3 protein is CASSPFGTGYNEQFF. The CDR3 DNA reads TGTGCCAGCAGTCCCTTCGGGACGGGGTACAATGAGCAGTTCTTC.

Written as DNA, the CDR3 is TGTGCCAGCAGCCAAGATGCCGCGGGAGTTAATACGCAGTATTTT. It encodes CASSQDAAGVNTQYF. The chain has TRBV3-1 and TRBJ2-3; 7 bases fit TRBD2. With 0 bases clipped from V and 7 bases from J, the junction kept 7 bases outside the gene matches. The CDR3 totals 15 residues. CDR1 LGHDT and CDR2 YNNKEL come from the germline V gene (reference sequence).

This clonotype was found many times. J is TRBJ1-2 and V is TRBV24-1, with 9 bases that match TRBD1. Germline V gene sequence: CDR1 KGHDR, CDR2 SFDVKD. This CDR3 has 16 residues. Trimming removed 2 bases from V and 4 bases from J; junction bases left unmatched: 7. CDR3: CATSDSTGGNFYGYTF. Here the CDR3 DNA reads TGTGCCACCAGTGATTCGACAGGGGGTAACTTCTATGGCTACACCTTC.

This clonotype was seen only a few times. The chain couples TRBV29-1 to TRBJ2-7; no reliable D call. The length of the CDR3 is 13 residues. The ends were cut back, 5 bases at V and 0 bases at J, with 11 bases in the middle. From germline, CDR1 is SQVTM and CDR2 ANQGSEA. CDR3 in DNA: TGCAGCGTTCGCAGTGACGTCTCCTACGAGCAGTACTTC. Amino acid sequence: CSVRSDVSYEQYF.

This clonotype has a count of ten or more. V usage is TRBV29-1 and J usage is TRBJ2-2; TRBD1 agrees at 10 bases. J was trimmed by 0 bases and V by 6 bases; bases with no gene match: 1. The CDR3 contains 14 residues. The germline V gene has CDR1 SQVTM and CDR2 ANQGSEA. The CDR3 loop reads CSVGQGSNTGELFF. DNA for the CDR3: TGCAGCGTGGGACAGGGGTCGAACACCGGGGAGCTGTTTTTT.

This clonotype was counted at least ten times. The chain employs TRBV5-4 and TRBJ1-4; 11 bases align to TRBD1. Germline CDR1 reads SGHNT; CDR2 reads YYREEE (reference sequence). The V gene end was trimmed by 0 bases and the J gene end by 7 bases; junction bases not matched to a gene: 2. The CDR3 loop spans 15 amino acids. The CDR3 here is CASSLEDRGLEKLFF. For the CDR3, the DNA is TGTGCCAGCAGCTTGGAGGACAGGGGGCTTGAAAAACTGTTTTTT.

A few counts support this clonotype. CDR3 region: CAIRRGGRGTEAFF. For the CDR3, the DNA is TGTGCCATCCGCCGCGGGGGCCGGGGCACTGAAGCTTTCTTT. V is TRBV10-3 and J is TRBJ1-1; D is perhaps TRBD1 (6 bases). Germline lookup yields CDR1 ENHRY and CDR2 SYGVKD. Trimming shortened V by 8 bases and J by 4 bases, and 17 bases separated the two germline ends. This CDR3 contains 14 residues.

The rearrangement links TRBV11-2 to TRBJ2-5; D is ambiguous. Germline values: CDR1 SGHAT, CDR2 FQNNGV. V dropped 0 bases and J dropped 3 bases, with 5 bases sitting between them. The CDR3 consists of 13 residues. CDR3 residues: CASSLDHKETQYF. CDR3 nucleotide sequence: TGTGCCAGCAGCTTAGATCATAAAGAGACCCAGTACTTC.

In this sample, this clonotype turned up many times. The genes are TRBV19 and TRBJ2-7; D gene uncertain. Germline V gene sequence: CDR1 LNHDA, CDR2 SQIVND (reference sequence). CDR3 length: 12 residues. V was shortened by 6 bases and J by 7 bases, with 13 bases between the two germline ends. The CDR3, as DNA: TGTGCCAGTAGCCCCCGTTGGCCGGAGCAGTACTTC. Amino acids: CASSPRWPEQYF.

The chain joins TRBV28 to TRBJ2-3; D remains ambiguous. Germline values: CDR1 MDHEN, CDR2 SYDVKM. This CDR3 spans 16 amino acids. V dropped 1 base and J dropped 0 bases, with 11 bases sitting between them. The CDR3 loop is CASSLYGRPSTDTQYF. DNA for the CDR3: TGTGCCAGCAGTTTATACGGACGCCCGAGCACAGATACGCAGTATTTT.

This clonotype showed up many times. The chain uses TRBV28 and TRBJ2-7; 8 positions agree with TRBD2. The CDR3 is 12 residues long. Germline lookup yields CDR1 MDHEN and CDR2 SYDVKM. The V and J ends lost 10 bases and 0 bases, in that order; junction bases with no gene match: 2. The CDR3 here is CATRGGSYEQYF. The DNA for the CDR3 is TGTGCCACCCGGGGGGGCTCCTACGAGCAGTACTTC.

This clonotype has a count of ten or more. The V call is TRBV6-6, the J call TRBJ1-2; D perhaps matches TRBD1 (5 bases). Per the germline V gene, CDR1 is MNHNY and CDR2 is SVGAGI (reference sequence). With 6 bases removed from V and 1 base from J, the gap between germline ends came to 9 bases. The CDR3 runs 13 residues. The chain's CDR3 is CASSDSRNYGYTF. In nucleotides, the CDR3 is TGTGCCAGCAGCGACAGCCGTAACTATGGCTACACCTTC.

This clonotype was counted only a few times. The chain uses TRBV11-3 and TRBJ2-3, with 8 bases aligning to TRBD2. The ends lost 5 bases at V and 6 bases at J; junction bases unmatched: 7. Looked up from germline, CDR1 is SGHNT and CDR2 is YENEEA. The CDR3 has 14 amino acids. This CDR3 is CASSPGTSADTQYF. CDR3 sequence (DNA): TGTGCCAGCAGCCCTGGGACTAGTGCTGATACGCAGTATTTT.

This clonotype has a count of ten or more. J is TRBJ2-3 and V is TRBV28; D is uncertain. The germline V and J ends were trimmed by 4 bases and 0 bases, with 17 bases remaining between them. Germline V gives CDR1 MDHEN, CDR2 SYDVKM. This CDR3 region has 17 residues. Here the CDR3 DNA reads TGTGCCAGCAGTTCCACGACCGGACGGATAAGCACAGATACGCAGTATTTT. This translates into CASSSTTGRISTDTQYF. The entire variable domain, with the rest obtained from reference TRBV28 and TRBJ2-3, is as follows: DVKVTQSSRYLVKRTGEKVFLECVQDMDHENMFWYRQDPGLGLRLIYFSYDVKMKEKGDIPEGYSVSREKKERFSLILESASTNQTSMYLCASSSTTGRISTDTQYFGPGTRLTVL.

The table lists this clonotype with a few counts. This sequence joins TRBV10-2 and TRBJ1-2; no definite D call. CDR3 length equals 13 residues. Trimming pared 4 bases from V and 0 bases from J, leaving 6 bases between. Germline assignment: CDR1 WSHSY and CDR2 SAAADI. The DNA of the CDR3 is TGCGCCAGCAGTGTGAGGGCTAACTATGGCTACACCTTC. It specifies CASSVRANYGYTF.

J is TRBJ1-3 and V is TRBV5-1; TRBD1 agrees at 7 bases. With 4 bases clipped from V and 4 bases from J, the junction kept 5 bases outside the gene matches. Per germline, CDR1 SGHRS and CDR2 YFSETQ. There are 14 residues in the CDR3. CDR3 amino acids: CASSAGTDGNTIYF. CDR3 bases: TGCGCCAGCAGCGCGGGGACAGACGGAAACACCATATATTTT.

This clonotype was detected ten times or more. The chain uses TRBV7-9 and TRBJ2-1; D gene ambiguous. V was pared by 2 bases and J by 7 bases, with 6 bases between. This CDR3 has 12 amino acids. From germline, CDR1 is SEHNR and CDR2 FQNEAQ (reference sequence). CDR3 sequence (DNA): TGTGCCAGCAGCTTACACTGGAATGAGCAGTTCTTC. Its translation is CASSLHWNEQFF.

About this clonotype: One junction end does not reproduce the germline sequence, and a read error may be involved. The J gene is TRBJ1-1, the V gene TRBV28; tentative D call: TRBD1 (5 bases). The CDR3 sequence is 14 residues long. CDR1 and CDR2 from the germline V gene are MDHEN and SYDVKM. The CDR3 reads CVSFRVGLNTEAFF. The CDR3 DNA reads as TGTGTCAGCTTTCGGGTGGGGCTGAACACTGAAGCTTTCTTT. Together with reference TRBV28 and TRBJ1-1, the CDR3 gives the full variable domain: DVKVTQSSRYLVKRTGEKVFLECVQDMDHENMFWYRQDPGLGLRLIYFSYDVKMKEKGDIPEGYSVSREKKERFSLILESASTNQTSMYLCVSFRVGLNTEAFFGQGTRLTVV.

This clonotype was counted a few times. This chain uses TRBV6-4 with TRBJ2-2; 9 bases match TRBD1. Germline assignment: CDR1 MRHNA and CDR2 SNTAGT. V lost 3 bases, J lost 5 bases, and 7 bases stayed unmatched. This CDR3 is 16 amino acids long. In DNA form, the CDR3 reads TGTGCCAGCAGTGAACTTCGGACAGGGGATACCGGGGAGCTGTTTTTT. Its translation is CASSELRTGDTGELFF.